Sequencing of this TCR beta chain was carried out in a study of blood T cell repertoires in COVID-19. The repertoire was sequenced with immunoSEQ multiplex PCR; TCRdb's copy has only in-frame clones and lacks some. Of 30,000 to 50,000 clones detected, roughly 85% appear once; the ten largest clones hold approximately 9.1%. This CDR3 has 19 amino acids. Germline lookup yields CDR1 MNHEY and CDR2 SMNVEV (reference sequence). Trimming shortened V by 2 bases and J by 4 bases, and 21 bases separated the two germline ends. This TCR derives from a human donor in a cohort sampled during active COVID-19. The sequencing input was peripheral blood. This chain connects TRBV27 to TRBJ2-6; no reliable D call. CDR3 loop: CASSLAEANPSWGANVLTF. In nucleotides, the CDR3 is TGTGCCAGCAGTTTAGCCGAGGCGAACCCGAGTTGGGGGGCCAACGTCCTGACTTTC.